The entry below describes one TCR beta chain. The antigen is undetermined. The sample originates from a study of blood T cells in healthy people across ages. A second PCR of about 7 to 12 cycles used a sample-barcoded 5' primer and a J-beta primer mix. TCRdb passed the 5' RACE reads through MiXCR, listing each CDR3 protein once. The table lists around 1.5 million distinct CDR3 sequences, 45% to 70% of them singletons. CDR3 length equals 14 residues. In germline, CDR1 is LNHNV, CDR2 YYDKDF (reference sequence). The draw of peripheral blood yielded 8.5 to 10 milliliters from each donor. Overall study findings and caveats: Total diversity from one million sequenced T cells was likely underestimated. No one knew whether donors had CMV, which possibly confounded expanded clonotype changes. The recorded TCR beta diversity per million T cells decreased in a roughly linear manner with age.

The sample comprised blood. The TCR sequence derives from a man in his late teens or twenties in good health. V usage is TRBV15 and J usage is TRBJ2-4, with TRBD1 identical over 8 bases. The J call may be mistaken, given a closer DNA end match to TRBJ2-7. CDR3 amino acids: CATSSGTGSYEQYF. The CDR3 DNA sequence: TGTGCCACCAGCAGTGGGACAGGCTCCTACGAGCAGTACTTC.